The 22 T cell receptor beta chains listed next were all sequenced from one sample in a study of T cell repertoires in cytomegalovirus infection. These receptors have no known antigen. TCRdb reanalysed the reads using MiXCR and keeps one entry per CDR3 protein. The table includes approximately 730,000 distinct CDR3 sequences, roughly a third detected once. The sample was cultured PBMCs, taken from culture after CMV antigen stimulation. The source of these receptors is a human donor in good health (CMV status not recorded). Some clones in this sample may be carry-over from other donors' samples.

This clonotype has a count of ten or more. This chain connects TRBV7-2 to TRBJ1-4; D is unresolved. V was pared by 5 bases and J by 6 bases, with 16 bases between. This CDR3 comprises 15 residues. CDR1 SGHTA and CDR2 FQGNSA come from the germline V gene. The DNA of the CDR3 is TGTGCCAGCAGCCCCCAAAGCGGGTCCGATGAAAAACTGTTTTTT. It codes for CASSPQSGSDEKLFF.

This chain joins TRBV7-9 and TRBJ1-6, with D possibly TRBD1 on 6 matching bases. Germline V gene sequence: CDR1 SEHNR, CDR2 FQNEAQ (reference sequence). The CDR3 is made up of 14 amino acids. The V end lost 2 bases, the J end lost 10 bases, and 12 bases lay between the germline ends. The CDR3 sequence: CASSLIQGRSPLHF. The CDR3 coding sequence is TGTGCCAGCAGCTTAATACAGGGTCGATCACCCCTCCACTTT.

Here the CDR3 reads CASGGGDEQYF. DNA for the CDR3: TGTGCCAGCGGTGGGGGGGACGAGCAGTACTTC. The chain links TRBV7-6 to TRBJ2-7, with 7 bases matching TRBD2. Germline V gene data show CDR1 as SGHVS and CDR2 as FNYEAQ. This CDR3 has 11 amino acids. V lost 8 bases, J lost 5 bases, and 3 bases stayed unmatched.

The CDR3 region is CASSMGWQNEQFF. The CDR3 DNA is TGTGCCAGTAGTATGGGATGGCAGAATGAGCAGTTCTTC. The chain combines TRBV19 with TRBJ2-1; D call uncertain. The CDR3 spans 13 residues. Germline CDR1 and CDR2: LNHDA and SQIVND (reference sequence). V was clipped by 3 bases and J by 7 bases, with 10 bases between them.

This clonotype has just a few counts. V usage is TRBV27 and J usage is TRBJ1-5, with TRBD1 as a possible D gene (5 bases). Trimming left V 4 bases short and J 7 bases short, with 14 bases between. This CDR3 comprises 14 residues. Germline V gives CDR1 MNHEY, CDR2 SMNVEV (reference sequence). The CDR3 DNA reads TGTGCCAGCAGTTCATACGGGGGTTCCCAGCCCCAGCATTTT. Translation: CASSSYGGSQPQHF.

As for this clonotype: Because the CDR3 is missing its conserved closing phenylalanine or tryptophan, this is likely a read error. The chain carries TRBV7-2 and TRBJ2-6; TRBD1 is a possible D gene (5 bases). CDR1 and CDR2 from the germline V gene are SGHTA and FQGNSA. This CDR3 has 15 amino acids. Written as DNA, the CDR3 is TGTGCCAGCAGCTTGGACCGGGCTGGGGCCAACGGCCTGACTGTC. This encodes CASSLDRAGANGLTV.

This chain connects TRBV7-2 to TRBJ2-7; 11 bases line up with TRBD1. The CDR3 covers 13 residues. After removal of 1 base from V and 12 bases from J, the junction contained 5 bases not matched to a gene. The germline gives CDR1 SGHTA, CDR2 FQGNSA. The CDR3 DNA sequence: TGTGCCAGCAGCTTAGTAGGGACAGGGGGGCGGTACTTC. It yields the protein CASSLVGTGGRYF.

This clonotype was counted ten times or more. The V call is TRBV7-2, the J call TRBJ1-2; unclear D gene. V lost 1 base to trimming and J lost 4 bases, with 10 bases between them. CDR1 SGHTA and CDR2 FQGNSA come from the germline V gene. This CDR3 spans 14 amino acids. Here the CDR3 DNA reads TGTGCCAGCAGCTTAGACCCCCGGGTCTATGGCTACACCTTC. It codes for CASSLDPRVYGYTF.

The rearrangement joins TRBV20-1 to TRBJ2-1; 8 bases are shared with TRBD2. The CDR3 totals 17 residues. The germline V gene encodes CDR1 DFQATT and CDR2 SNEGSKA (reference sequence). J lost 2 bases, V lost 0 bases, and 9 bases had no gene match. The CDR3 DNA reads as TGCAGTGCTAGAGATCAGGGAGGCGGGAGGACCTACAATGAGCAGTTCTTC. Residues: CSARDQGGGRTYNEQFF.

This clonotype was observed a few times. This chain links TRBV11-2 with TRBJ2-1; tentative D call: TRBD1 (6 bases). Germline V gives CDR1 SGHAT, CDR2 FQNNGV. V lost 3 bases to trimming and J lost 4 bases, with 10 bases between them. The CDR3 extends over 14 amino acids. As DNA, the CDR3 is TGTGCCAGCAGCTTCTTAGGACAGTACAATGAGCAGTTCTTC. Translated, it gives CASSFLGQYNEQFF.

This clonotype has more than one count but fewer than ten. The chain's CDR3 is CASSQSGGNEQFF. CDR3 nucleotide sequence: TGCGCCAGCAGCCAGTCAGGTGGGAATGAGCAGTTCTTC. The chain joins TRBV4-3 to TRBJ2-1; D unresolved. Germline assignment: CDR1 LGHNA and CDR2 YSLEER. The CDR3 length is 13 residues. Trimming shortened V by 3 bases and J by 7 bases, and 10 bases separated the two germline ends.

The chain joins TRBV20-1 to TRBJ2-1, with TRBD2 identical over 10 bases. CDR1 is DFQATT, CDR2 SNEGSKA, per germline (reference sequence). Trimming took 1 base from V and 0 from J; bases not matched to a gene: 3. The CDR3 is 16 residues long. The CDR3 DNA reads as TGCAGTGCTAGAGCGGCTAGCGGGAGCTCCTACAATGAGCAGTTCTTC. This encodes CSARAASGSSYNEQFF.

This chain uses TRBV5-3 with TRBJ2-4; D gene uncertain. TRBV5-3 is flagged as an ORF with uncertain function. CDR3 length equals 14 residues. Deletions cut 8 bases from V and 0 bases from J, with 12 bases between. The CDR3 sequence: CARAPQKAKNIQYF. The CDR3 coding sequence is TGTGCCAGGGCGCCTCAGAAAGCCAAAAACATTCAGTACTTC.

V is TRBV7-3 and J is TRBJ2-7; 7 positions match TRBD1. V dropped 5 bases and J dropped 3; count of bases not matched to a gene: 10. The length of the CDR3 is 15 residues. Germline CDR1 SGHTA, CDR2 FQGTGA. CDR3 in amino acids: CASSPMWTGRYEQYF. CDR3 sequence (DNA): TGTGCCAGCAGCCCGATGTGGACAGGACGCTACGAGCAGTACTTC.

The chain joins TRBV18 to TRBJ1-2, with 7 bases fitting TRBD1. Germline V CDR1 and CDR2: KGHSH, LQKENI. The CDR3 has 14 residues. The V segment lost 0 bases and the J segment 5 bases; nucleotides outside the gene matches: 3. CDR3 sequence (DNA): TGTGCCAGCTCACCACCGGGACAGACATATGGCTACACCTTC. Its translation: CASSPPGQTYGYTF.

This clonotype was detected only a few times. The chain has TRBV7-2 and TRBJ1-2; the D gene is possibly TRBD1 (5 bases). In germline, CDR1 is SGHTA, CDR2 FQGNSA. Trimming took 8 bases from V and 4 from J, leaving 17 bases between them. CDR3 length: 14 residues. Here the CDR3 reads CASARDVPRYGYTF. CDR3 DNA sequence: TGTGCCAGCGCCCGGGACGTCCCTCGCTATGGCTACACCTTC.

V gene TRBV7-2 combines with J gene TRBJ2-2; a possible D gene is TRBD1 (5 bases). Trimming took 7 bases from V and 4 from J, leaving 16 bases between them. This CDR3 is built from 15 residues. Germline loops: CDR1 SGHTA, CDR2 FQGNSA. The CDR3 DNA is TGTGCCAGCACCCTCATGGCAGGGCCCACCGGGGAGCTGTTTTTT. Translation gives CASTLMAGPTGELFF.

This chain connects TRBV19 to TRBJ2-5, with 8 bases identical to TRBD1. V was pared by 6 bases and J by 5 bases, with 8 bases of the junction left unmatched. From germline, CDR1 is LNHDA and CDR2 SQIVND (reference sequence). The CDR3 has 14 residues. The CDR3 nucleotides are TGTGCCAGTAGACCGACAGGGGCTCGGGAGACCCAGTACTTC. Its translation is CASRPTGARETQYF.

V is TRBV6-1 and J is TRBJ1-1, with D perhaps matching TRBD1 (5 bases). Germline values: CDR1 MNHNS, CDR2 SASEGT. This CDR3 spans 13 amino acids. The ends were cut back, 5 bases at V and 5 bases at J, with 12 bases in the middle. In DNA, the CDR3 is TGTGCCAGCAGTTACGGGGGTCTAACTGAAGCTTTCTTT. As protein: CASSYGGLTEAFF.

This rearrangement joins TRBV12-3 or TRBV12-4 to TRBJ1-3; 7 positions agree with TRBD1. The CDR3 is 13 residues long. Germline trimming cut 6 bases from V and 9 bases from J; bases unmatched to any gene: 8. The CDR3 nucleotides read TGTGCCAGCAGACCGACAGGGCCAAGCACCATATATTTT. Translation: CASRPTGPSTIYF.

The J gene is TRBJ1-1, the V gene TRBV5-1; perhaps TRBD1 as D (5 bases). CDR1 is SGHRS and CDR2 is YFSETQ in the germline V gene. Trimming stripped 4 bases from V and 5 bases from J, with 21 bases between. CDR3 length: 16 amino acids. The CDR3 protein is CASSPDGTGVGTEAFF. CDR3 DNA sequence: TGCGCCAGCAGCCCAGACGGCACGGGGGTTGGGACTGAAGCTTTCTTT.

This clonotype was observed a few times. The CDR3 here is CASSRGTTGANVLTF. DNA of the CDR3: TGTGCCAGCAGCCGGGGGACTACTGGGGCCAACGTCCTGACTTTC. This chain links TRBV6-8 with TRBJ2-6; 7 bases are a match to TRBD2. CDR3 length: 15 amino acids. Germline V CDR1 and CDR2: MNHGY, SAAAGT. The V segment lost 6 bases and the J segment 2 bases; nucleotides outside the gene matches: 4.